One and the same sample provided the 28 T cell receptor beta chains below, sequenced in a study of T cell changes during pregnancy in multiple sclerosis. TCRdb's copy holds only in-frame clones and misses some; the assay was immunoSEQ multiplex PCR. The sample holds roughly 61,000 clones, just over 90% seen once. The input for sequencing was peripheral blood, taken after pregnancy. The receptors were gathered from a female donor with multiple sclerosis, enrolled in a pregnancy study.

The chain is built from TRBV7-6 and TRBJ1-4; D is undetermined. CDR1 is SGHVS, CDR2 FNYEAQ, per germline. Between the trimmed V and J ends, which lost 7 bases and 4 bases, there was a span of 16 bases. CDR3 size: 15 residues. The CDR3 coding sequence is TGTGCCAGCACCGACTCAAACCGCTTTAATGAAAAACTGTTTTTT. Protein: CASTDSNRFNEKLFF.

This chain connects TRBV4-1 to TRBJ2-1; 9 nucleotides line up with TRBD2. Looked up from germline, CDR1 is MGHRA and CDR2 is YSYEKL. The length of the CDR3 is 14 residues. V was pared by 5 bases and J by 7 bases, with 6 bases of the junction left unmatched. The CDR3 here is CASSYEREVNEQFF. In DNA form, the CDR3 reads TGCGCCAGCAGCTACGAGCGGGAGGTAAATGAGCAGTTCTTC.

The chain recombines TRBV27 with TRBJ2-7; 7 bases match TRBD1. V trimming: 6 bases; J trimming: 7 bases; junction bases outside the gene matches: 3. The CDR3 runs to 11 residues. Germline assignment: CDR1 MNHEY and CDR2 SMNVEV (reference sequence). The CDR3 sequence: CASRQQGEQYF. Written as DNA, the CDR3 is TGTGCCAGCAGGCAACAGGGGGAGCAGTACTTC.

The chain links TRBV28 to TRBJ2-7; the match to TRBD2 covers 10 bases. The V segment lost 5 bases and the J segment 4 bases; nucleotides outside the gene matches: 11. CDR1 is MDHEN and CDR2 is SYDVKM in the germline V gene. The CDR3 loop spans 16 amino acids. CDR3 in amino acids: CASSPITASGRYEQYF. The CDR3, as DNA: TGTGCCAGCAGTCCAATCACGGCTAGCGGGAGATACGAGCAGTACTTC.

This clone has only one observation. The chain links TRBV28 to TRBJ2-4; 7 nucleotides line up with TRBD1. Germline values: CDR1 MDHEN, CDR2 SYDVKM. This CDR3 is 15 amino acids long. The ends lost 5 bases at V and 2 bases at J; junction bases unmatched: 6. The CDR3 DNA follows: TGTGCCAGCAGTCCACAGGGGCCTACCAAAAACATTCAGTACTTC. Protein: CASSPQGPTKNIQYF. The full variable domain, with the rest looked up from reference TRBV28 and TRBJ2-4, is DVKVTQSSRYLVKRTGEKVFLECVQDMDHENMFWYRQDPGLGLRLIYFSYDVKMKEKGDIPEGYSVSREKKERFSLILESASTNQTSMYLCASSPQGPTKNIQYFGAGTRLSVL.

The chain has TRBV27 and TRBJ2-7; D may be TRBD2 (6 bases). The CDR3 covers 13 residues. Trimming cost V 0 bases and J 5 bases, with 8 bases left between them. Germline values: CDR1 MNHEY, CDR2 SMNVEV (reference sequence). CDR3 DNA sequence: TGTGCCAGCAGTTTATCGGGGGGTAACGAGCAGTACTTC. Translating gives CASSLSGGNEQYF.

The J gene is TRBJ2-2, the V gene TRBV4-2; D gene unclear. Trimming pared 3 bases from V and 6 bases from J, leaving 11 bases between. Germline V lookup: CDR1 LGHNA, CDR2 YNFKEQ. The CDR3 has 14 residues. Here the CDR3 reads CASSQTLWAGELFF. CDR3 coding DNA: TGTGCCAGCAGCCAGACACTGTGGGCCGGGGAGCTGTTTTTT.

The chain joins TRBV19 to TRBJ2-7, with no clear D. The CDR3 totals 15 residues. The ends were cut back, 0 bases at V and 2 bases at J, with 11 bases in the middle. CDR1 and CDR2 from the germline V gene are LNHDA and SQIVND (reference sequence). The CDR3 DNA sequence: TGTGCCAGTAGTATAGATGGAGCCAGCGCCTACGAGCAGTACTTC. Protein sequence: CASSIDGASAYEQYF.

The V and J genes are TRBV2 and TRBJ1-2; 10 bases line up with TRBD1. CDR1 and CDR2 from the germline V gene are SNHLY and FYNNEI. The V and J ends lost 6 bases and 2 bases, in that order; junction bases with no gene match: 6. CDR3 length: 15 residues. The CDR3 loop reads CASSQGTGANYGYTF. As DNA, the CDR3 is TGTGCCAGCAGCCAAGGGACAGGGGCGAACTATGGCTACACCTTC.

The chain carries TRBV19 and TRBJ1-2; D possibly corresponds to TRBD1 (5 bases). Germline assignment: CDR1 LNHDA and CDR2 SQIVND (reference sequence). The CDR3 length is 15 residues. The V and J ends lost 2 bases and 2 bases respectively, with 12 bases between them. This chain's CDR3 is CASSIRTTSNYGYTF. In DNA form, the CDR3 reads TGTGCCAGTAGTATAAGGACAACGTCGAACTATGGCTACACCTTC. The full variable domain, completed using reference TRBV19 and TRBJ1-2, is DGGITQSPKYLFRKEGQNVTLSCEQNLNHDAMYWYRQDPGQGLRLIYYSQIVNDFQKGDIAEGYSVSREKKESFPLTVTSAQKNPTAFYLCASSIRTTSNYGYTFGSGTRLTVV.

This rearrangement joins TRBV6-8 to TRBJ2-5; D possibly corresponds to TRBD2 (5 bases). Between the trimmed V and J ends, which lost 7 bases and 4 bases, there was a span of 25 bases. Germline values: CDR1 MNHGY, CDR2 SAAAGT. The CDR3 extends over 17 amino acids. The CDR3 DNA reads TGTGCCAGCAAAAGACGGCCTAGCTTCGAATTCCGAGAGACCCAGTACTTC. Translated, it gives CASKRRPSFEFRETQYF.

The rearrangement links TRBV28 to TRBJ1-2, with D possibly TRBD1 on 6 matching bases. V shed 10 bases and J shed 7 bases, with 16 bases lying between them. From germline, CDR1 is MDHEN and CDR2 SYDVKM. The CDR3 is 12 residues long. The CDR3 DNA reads TGTGCCACCCGTGCGACAGGAGGTGGCTACACCTTC. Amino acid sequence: CATRATGGGYTF.

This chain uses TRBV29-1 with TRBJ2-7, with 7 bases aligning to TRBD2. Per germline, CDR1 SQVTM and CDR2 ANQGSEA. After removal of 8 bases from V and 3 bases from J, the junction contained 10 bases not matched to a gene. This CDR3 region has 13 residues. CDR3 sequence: CSTSRGVDYEQYF. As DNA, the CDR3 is TGCAGCACAAGTCGGGGGGTAGACTACGAGCAGTACTTC.

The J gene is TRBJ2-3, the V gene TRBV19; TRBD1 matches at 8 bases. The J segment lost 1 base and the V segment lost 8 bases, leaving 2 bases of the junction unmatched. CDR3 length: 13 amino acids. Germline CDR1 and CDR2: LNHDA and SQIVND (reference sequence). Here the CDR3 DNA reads TGTGCCAGTGACAGGGGCCGCACAGATACGCAGTATTTT. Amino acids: CASDRGRTDTQYF. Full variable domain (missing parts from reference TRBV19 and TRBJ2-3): DGGITQSPKYLFRKEGQNVTLSCEQNLNHDAMYWYRQDPGQGLRLIYYSQIVNDFQKGDIAEGYSVSREKKESFPLTVTSAQKNPTAFYLCASDRGRTDTQYFGPGTRLTVL.

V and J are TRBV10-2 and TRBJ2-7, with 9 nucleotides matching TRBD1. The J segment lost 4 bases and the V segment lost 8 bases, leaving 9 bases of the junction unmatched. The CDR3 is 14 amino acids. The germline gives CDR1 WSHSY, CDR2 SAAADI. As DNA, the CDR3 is TGCGCCAGCCGCGACGGACAGGGGTGGTACGAGCAGTACTTC. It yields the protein CASRDGQGWYEQYF.

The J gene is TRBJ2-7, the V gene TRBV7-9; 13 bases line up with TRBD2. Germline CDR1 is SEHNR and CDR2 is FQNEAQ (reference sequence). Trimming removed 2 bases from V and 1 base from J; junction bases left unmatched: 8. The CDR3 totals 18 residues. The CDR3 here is CASSLTQKGLAGSYEQYF. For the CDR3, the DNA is TGTGCCAGCAGCTTAACACAAAAGGGACTAGCGGGGTCCTACGAGCAGTACTTC.

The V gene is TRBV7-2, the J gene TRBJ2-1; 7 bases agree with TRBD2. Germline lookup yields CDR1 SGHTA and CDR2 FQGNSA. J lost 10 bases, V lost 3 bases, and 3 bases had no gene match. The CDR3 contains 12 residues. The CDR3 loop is CASSFGLGEQFF. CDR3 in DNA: TGTGCCAGCAGCTTTGGACTAGGCGAGCAGTTCTTC.

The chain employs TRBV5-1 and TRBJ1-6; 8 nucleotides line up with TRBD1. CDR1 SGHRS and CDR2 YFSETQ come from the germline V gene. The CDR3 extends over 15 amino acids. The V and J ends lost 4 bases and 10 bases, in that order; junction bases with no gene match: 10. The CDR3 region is CASSLLGQGSSPLHF. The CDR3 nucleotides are TGCGCCAGCAGCCTGCTAGGACAGGGAAGCTCACCCCTCCACTTT. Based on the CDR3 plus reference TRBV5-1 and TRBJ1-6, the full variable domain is KAGVTQTPRYLIKTRGQQVTLSCSPISGHRSVSWYQQTPGQGLQFLFEYFSETQRNKGNFPGRFSGRQFSNSRSEMNVSTLELGDSALYLCASSLLGQGSSPLHFGNGTRLTVT.

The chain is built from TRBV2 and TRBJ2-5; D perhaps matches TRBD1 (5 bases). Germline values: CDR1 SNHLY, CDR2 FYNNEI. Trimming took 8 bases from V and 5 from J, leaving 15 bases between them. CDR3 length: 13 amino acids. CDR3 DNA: TGTGCCAGCCTTTTGGGGCCTTTGGAGACCCAGTACTTC. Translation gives CASLLGPLETQYF.

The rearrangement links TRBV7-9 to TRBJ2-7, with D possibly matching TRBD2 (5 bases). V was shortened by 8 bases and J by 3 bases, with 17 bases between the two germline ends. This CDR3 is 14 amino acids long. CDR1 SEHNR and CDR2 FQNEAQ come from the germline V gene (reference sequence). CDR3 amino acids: CASCALGDNYEQYF. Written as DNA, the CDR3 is TGTGCCAGCTGCGCCCTCGGGGATAACTACGAGCAGTACTTC. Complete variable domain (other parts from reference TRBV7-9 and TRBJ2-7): DTGVSQNPRHKITKRGQNVTFRCDPISEHNRLYWYRQTLGQGPEFLTYFQNEAQLEKSRLLSDRFSAERPKGSFSTLEIQRTEQGDSAMYLCASCALGDNYEQYFGPGTRLTVT.

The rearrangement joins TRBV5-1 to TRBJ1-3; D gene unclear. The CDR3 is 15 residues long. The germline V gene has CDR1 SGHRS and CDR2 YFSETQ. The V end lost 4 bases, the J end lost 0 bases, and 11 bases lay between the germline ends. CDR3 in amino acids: CASSIAVGSGNTIYF. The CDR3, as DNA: TGCGCCAGCAGCATAGCAGTCGGCTCTGGAAACACCATATATTTT. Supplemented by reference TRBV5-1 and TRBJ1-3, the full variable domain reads KAGVTQTPRYLIKTRGQQVTLSCSPISGHRSVSWYQQTPGQGLQFLFEYFSETQRNKGNFPGRFSGRQFSNSRSEMNVSTLELGDSALYLCASSIAVGSGNTIYFGEGSWLTVV.

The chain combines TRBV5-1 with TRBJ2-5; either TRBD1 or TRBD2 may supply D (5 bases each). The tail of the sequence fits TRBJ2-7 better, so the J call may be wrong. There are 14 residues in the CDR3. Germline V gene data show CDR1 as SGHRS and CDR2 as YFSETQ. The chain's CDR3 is CASSLRPDGGEQYF. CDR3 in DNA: TGCGCCAGCAGCTTAAGGCCAGATGGGGGCGAGCAGTACTTC.

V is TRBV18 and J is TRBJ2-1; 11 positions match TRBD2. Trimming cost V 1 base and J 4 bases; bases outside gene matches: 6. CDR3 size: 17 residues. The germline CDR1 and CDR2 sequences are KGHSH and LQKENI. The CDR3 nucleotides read TGTGCCAGCTCACCACAGACTAGCGGGATTCCTTACAATGAGCAGTTCTTC. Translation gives CASSPQTSGIPYNEQFF.

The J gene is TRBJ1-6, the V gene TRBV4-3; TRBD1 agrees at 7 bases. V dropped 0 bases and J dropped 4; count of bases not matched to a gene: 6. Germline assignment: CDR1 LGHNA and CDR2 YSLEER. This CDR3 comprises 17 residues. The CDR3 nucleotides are TGCGCCAGCAGCCAAGATTGGCCAGGGGGTTATAATTCACCCCTCCACTTT. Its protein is CASSQDWPGGYNSPLHF.

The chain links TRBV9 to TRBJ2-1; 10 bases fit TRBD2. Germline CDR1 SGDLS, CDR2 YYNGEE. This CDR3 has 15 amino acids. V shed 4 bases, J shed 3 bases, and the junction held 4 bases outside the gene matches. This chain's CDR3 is CASSPSSGSYNEQFF. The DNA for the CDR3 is TGTGCCAGCAGCCCCTCTAGCGGGAGCTACAATGAGCAGTTCTTC.

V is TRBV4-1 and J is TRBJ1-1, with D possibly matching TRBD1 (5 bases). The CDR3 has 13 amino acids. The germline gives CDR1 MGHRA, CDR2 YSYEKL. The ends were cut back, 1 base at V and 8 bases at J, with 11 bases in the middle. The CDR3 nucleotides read TGCGCCAGCAGCCAAGTGTCAGGGCGGGAAGCTTTCTTT. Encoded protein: CASSQVSGREAFF.

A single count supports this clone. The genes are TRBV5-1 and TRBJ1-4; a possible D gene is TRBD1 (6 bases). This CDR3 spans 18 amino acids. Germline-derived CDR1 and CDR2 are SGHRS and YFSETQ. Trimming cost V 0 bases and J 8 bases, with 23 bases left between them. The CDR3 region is CASSLGLGRGQSNEKLFF. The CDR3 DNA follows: TGCGCCAGCAGCTTGGGGTTGGGCAGGGGACAATCAAACGAAAAACTGTTTTTT.

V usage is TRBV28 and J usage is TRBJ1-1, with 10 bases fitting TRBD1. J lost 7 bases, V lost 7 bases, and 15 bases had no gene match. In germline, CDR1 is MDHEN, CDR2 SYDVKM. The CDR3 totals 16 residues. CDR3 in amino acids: CASIPPVGQGNHEAFF. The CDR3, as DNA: TGTGCCAGCATCCCTCCCGTGGGACAGGGGAACCATGAAGCTTTCTTT.